Reported below is one T cell receptor beta chain. The antigen remains undetermined. Assay: immunoSEQ multiplex PCR; the TCRdb copy retains only in-frame clones and omits some. The sample has 5,000 to 6,500 clones; nearly 80% are singletons. The data were obtained in a study of chemoradiotherapy in HPV16-positive cancers. The wider study: A couple of HPV16-positive patients' cells yielded candidate HPV-specific clones and common motifs. Whole-study results and caveats: Candidate HPV-specific clones and E7-related TCR motifs grew in tumor during treatment.

This CDR3 is 13 amino acids long. Germline V gene sequence: CDR1 LGHNT, CDR2 FRNRAP. Trimming shortened V by 1 base and J by 7 bases, and 8 bases separated the two germline ends. The V gene is TRBV12-5, the J gene TRBJ2-1; unclear D gene. Sampling was conducted from a patient who underwent chemoradiotherapy. The clonotype originates from a human donor with HPV-associated anogenital cancer. The CDR3 is CASGLGPWNEQFF. CDR3 sequence (DNA): TGTGCTAGTGGTTTGGGACCGTGGAATGAGCAGTTCTTC.